One and the same sample provided the 27 T cell receptor beta chains below, sequenced in a study of T cell responses to AZD1222 COVID-19 vaccine. TCRdb keeps only in-frame clones here, not all; method: immunoSEQ multiplex PCR. The data hold fewer than 30,000 clones, with roughly 93% observed a single time. Sequences were derived from peripheral blood, sampled on day 0 of AZD1222 vaccination. Receptor source: an adult in good health.

This chain connects TRBV25-1 to TRBJ2-7; D remains unclear. The V end was cut by 5 bases, the J end by 2 bases, with 10 bases between. The CDR3 has 13 amino acids. CDR1 and CDR2 from the germline V gene are MGHDK and SYGVNS. The CDR3 coding sequence is TGTGCCAGCAGTAGGCCCACACCCTACGAGCAGTACTTC. It is translated as CASSRPTPYEQYF.

This rearrangement joins TRBV19 to TRBJ2-1; D is unclear. The CDR3 spans 15 residues. V lost 1 base and J 0 bases, leaving 7 bases between the germline ends. CDR1 is LNHDA, CDR2 SQIVND, per germline (reference sequence). CDR3 bases: TGTGCCAGTAGTATAGGGTTACCCTCCTACAATGAGCAGTTCTTC. It specifies CASSIGLPSYNEQFF.

A single count supports this clone. J is TRBJ2-7 and V is TRBV11-2; D not resolved. Germline assignment: CDR1 SGHAT and CDR2 FQNNGV. CDR3 length: 14 residues. V was clipped by 4 bases and J by 3 bases, with 13 bases between them. The CDR3 region is CASSSSWGDYEQYF. The CDR3 DNA reads TGTGCCAGCAGCTCAAGTTGGGGTGACTACGAGCAGTACTTC.

The V gene is TRBV10-3, the J gene TRBJ1-1, with TRBD1 as a possible D gene (6 bases). Germline V lookup: CDR1 ENHRY, CDR2 SYGVKD. V was pared by 9 bases and J by 1 base, with 15 bases between. The CDR3 is made up of 14 amino acids. The CDR3 here is CAIANPGQNTEAFF. The CDR3 DNA is TGTGCCATAGCGAACCCGGGACAGAACACTGAAGCTTTCTTT.

This clone was seen a single time. The chain links TRBV28 to TRBJ1-6; 7 bases line up with TRBD1. Germline trimming cut 6 bases from V and 4 bases from J; bases unmatched to any gene: 3. Germline V lookup: CDR1 MDHEN, CDR2 SYDVKM. The CDR3 is made up of 14 amino acids. CDR3 nucleotide sequence: TGTGCCAGCAGGATGGGACAGTATAATTCACCCCTCCACTTT. As protein: CASRMGQYNSPLHF.

In its sample, this clone was seen once. The chain links TRBV6-1 to TRBJ1-5; D ambiguous. Germline values: CDR1 MNHNS, CDR2 SASEGT. The CDR3 extends over 15 amino acids. With 1 base removed from V and 5 bases from J, the gap between germline ends came to 12 bases. This chain's CDR3 is CASSEGSISDQPQHF. The CDR3 DNA follows: TGTGCCAGCAGTGAAGGGAGCATTTCTGATCAGCCCCAGCATTTT.

The chain is built from TRBV6-5 and TRBJ2-3; either TRBD1 or TRBD2 may supply D (5 bases each). The CDR3 sequence is 15 residues long. V was cut by 8 bases and J by 5 bases, with 20 bases left in between. From germline, CDR1 is MNHEY and CDR2 SVGAGI. CDR3: CASYPTGVGGDTQYF. CDR3 DNA sequence: TGTGCCAGCTACCCCACAGGCGTTGGGGGAGATACGCAGTATTTT.

The chain combines TRBV7-9 with TRBJ1-5, with 8 bases identical to TRBD1. The CDR3 contains 14 residues. Trimming took 6 bases from V and 2 from J; bases not matched to a gene: 3. Germline V gene sequence: CDR1 SEHNR, CDR2 FQNEAQ (reference sequence). The CDR3 here is CASRSTGGNQPQHF. CDR3 coding DNA: TGTGCCAGCAGATCGACAGGGGGCAATCAGCCCCAGCATTTT.

V and J are TRBV7-9 and TRBJ2-3; 8 nucleotides match TRBD2. V dropped 3 bases and J dropped 2; count of bases not matched to a gene: 4. The CDR3 length is 15 residues. Per germline, CDR1 SEHNR and CDR2 FQNEAQ (reference sequence). The CDR3 region has the DNA TGTGCCAGCAGCTTTATACTAGCGGCCACAGATACGCAGTATTTT. It specifies CASSFILAATDTQYF.

The rearrangement links TRBV28 to TRBJ1-5; D not resolved. V lost 2 bases and J lost 9, with 14 bases in between. CDR1 is MDHEN, CDR2 SYDVKM, per germline. The CDR3 loop spans 14 amino acids. DNA for the CDR3: TGTGCCAGCAGTTTAGTTGGCGGAGCCAGGCCCCAGCATTTT. Its protein product is CASSLVGGARPQHF.

This clone has just one count. The DNA for the CDR3 is TGTGCCAGCAGCTTAGTTGTAGCGGGTCCGAATGAGCAGTTCTTC. This sequence encodes CASSLVVAGPNEQFF. The V call is TRBV7-2, the J call TRBJ2-1, with 7 nucleotides matching TRBD2. The CDR3 runs 15 residues. The V segment lost 1 base and the J segment 7 bases; nucleotides outside the gene matches: 7. Germline CDR1 reads SGHTA; CDR2 reads FQGNSA.

The genes are TRBV6-1 and TRBJ1-1, with D tentatively TRBD1 (6 bases). The CDR3 covers 15 residues. Deletions cut 3 bases from V and 3 bases from J, with 14 bases between. Germline V gene data show CDR1 as MNHNS and CDR2 as SASEGT. CDR3 sequence reads: CASSDLQGWDTEAFF. The CDR3 DNA reads TGTGCCAGCAGTGATCTACAGGGTTGGGACACTGAAGCTTTCTTT.

The gene calls are TRBV5-5 and TRBJ1-2; D is unresolved. V dropped 4 bases and J dropped 9 bases, with 10 bases sitting between them. Germline values: CDR1 SGHKS, CDR2 YYEKEE (reference sequence). The CDR3 runs 11 residues. The CDR3 spells CASSPDYSYTF. DNA for the CDR3: TGTGCCAGCAGCCCAGATTACAGCTACACCTTC.

The V call is TRBV30, the J call TRBJ2-3; no reliable D call. The V gene's germline CDR1 is GTSNPN and CDR2 SVGIG (reference sequence). Trimming removed 1 base from V and 6 bases from J, with 8 bases in between. This CDR3 spans 12 amino acids. CDR3 sequence reads: CAWSAQTDTQYF. The CDR3 DNA is TGTGCCTGGAGTGCACAGACCGATACGCAGTATTTT.

The V call is TRBV14, the J call TRBJ2-1; no reliable D call. The CDR3 consists of 16 residues. The ends were cut back, 0 bases at V and 0 bases at J, with 9 bases in the middle. In germline, CDR1 is SGHDN, CDR2 FVKESK. CDR3 protein: CASSQEIGSSYNEQFF. In nucleotides, the CDR3 is TGTGCCAGCAGCCAAGAAATCGGCAGCTCCTACAATGAGCAGTTCTTC.

The chain combines TRBV13 with TRBJ1-5, with 7 bases aligning to TRBD1. This CDR3 has 14 amino acids. In germline, CDR1 is PRHDT, CDR2 FYEKMQ (reference sequence). V was pared by 5 bases and J by 3 bases, with 4 bases of the junction left unmatched. The CDR3 sequence: CASSVGTVNQPQHF. DNA of the CDR3: TGTGCCAGCAGCGTCGGGACAGTCAATCAGCCCCAGCATTTT.

This chain uses TRBV5-1 with TRBJ1-3; no reliable D call. The CDR3 runs to 12 residues. Germline assignment: CDR1 SGHRS and CDR2 YFSETQ. Trimming took off 4 bases at V and 4 bases at J, with 6 bases between the two ends. The chain's CDR3 is CASSMTGNTIYF. The CDR3 DNA is TGCGCCAGCAGCATGACGGGAAACACCATATATTTT.

V usage is TRBV5-6 and J usage is TRBJ2-2; D call uncertain. The ends were cut back, 0 bases at V and 4 bases at J, with 7 bases in the middle. Germline loops: CDR1 SGHDT, CDR2 YYEEEE. The CDR3 consists of 14 residues. The CDR3 reads CASSLDPVTGELFF. The DNA of the CDR3 is TGTGCCAGCAGCTTGGACCCGGTCACCGGGGAGCTGTTTTTT.

V is TRBV20-1 and J is TRBJ2-3; unclear D gene. CDR1 and CDR2 from the germline V gene are DFQATT and SNEGSKA (reference sequence). The CDR3 contains 18 residues. Deletions cut 3 bases from V and 1 base from J, with 23 bases between. The CDR3 reads CSASGPVPTKTRTDTQYF. The CDR3 DNA reads TGCAGTGCTAGTGGCCCAGTCCCAACCAAGACCCGCACAGATACGCAGTATTTT.

This sequence joins TRBV19 and TRBJ1-4; D possibly corresponds to TRBD1 (6 bases). The germline CDR1 and CDR2 sequences are LNHDA and SQIVND (reference sequence). V lost 7 bases, J lost 7 bases, and 10 bases lay in between. This CDR3 has 12 amino acids. In DNA form, the CDR3 reads TGTGCCAGTATGGGGGCCGGTGAAAAACTGTTTTTT. Translated, it gives CASMGAGEKLFF. The full variable domain, rest sourced from reference TRBV19 and TRBJ1-4, is DGGITQSPKYLFRKEGQNVTLSCEQNLNHDAMYWYRQDPGQGLRLIYYSQIVNDFQKGDIAEGYSVSREKKESFPLTVTSAQKNPTAFYLCASMGAGEKLFFGSGTQLSVL.

The chain joins TRBV7-9 to TRBJ2-1; the D is unclear. This CDR3 contains 15 residues. The V end was cut by 2 bases, the J end by 3 bases, with 11 bases between. Germline values: CDR1 SEHNR, CDR2 FQNEAQ (reference sequence). CDR3: CASSLTLGNYNEQFF. CDR3 coding DNA: TGTGCCAGCAGCTTAACCCTTGGAAACTACAATGAGCAGTTCTTC.

V and J are TRBV27 and TRBJ2-1; the match to TRBD2 covers 9 bases. The CDR3 has 11 amino acids. The germline gives CDR1 MNHEY, CDR2 SMNVEV (reference sequence). In DNA, the CDR3 is TGTGCTAGCGGGAGTCGGAATGAGCAGTTCTTC. Protein sequence: CASGSRNEQFF.

This clone was seen just once. CDR3 loop: CATLNRAMNTEAFF. The CDR3 DNA is TGTGCCACCCTAAACAGGGCTATGAACACTGAAGCTTTCTTT. V and J are TRBV10-3 and TRBJ1-1, with D perhaps matching TRBD1 (6 bases). This CDR3 is built from 14 residues. From germline, CDR1 is ENHRY and CDR2 SYGVKD. The ends were cut back, 10 bases at V and 0 bases at J, with 15 bases in the middle.

The chain's CDR3 is CASSQWGQGTVNYGYTF. The CDR3 DNA follows: TGTGCCAGCAGCCAATGGGGCCAGGGCACAGTTAACTATGGCTACACCTTC. The chain is built from TRBV3-1 (or the pseudogene TRBV3-2) and TRBJ1-2; possibly TRBD1 for D (5 bases). Trimming shortened V by 2 bases and J by 1 base, and 17 bases separated the two germline ends. The CDR3 loop spans 17 amino acids. CDR1 and CDR2 (germline): LGHDT, YNNKEL (reference sequence).

This chain links TRBV7-2 with TRBJ1-5, with D unresolved. CDR1 SGHTA and CDR2 FQGNSA come from the germline V gene. The CDR3 totals 13 residues. The ends were cut back, 3 bases at V and 2 bases at J, with 5 bases in the middle. The CDR3 here is CASSFRGNQPQHF. Written as DNA, the CDR3 is TGTGCCAGCAGCTTTCGTGGCAATCAGCCCCAGCATTTT.

The chain is built from TRBV2 and TRBJ1-5; TRBD1 agrees at 8 bases. The CDR3 extends over 15 amino acids. J was trimmed by 0 bases and V by 4 bases; bases with no gene match: 2. Germline V gene lookup returns CDR1 SNHLY and CDR2 FYNNEI. This chain's CDR3 is CASSAGQVSNQPQHF. CDR3 sequence (DNA): TGTGCCAGCAGTGCGGGACAGGTTAGCAATCAGCCCCAGCATTTT. The whole variable domain, filled in from reference TRBV2 and TRBJ1-5, reads EPEVTQTPSHQVTQMGQEVILRCVPISNHLYFYWYRQILGQKVEFLVSFYNNEISEKSEIFDDQFSVERPDGSNFTLKIRSTKLEDSAMYFCASSAGQVSNQPQHFGDGTRLSIL.

The sample holds a few counts of this clone. The chain uses TRBV10-3 and TRBJ1-1; 9 bases align to TRBD1. CDR1 is ENHRY and CDR2 is SYGVKD in the germline V gene. CDR3 size: 13 residues. V dropped 6 bases and J dropped 1; count of bases not matched to a gene: 0. CDR3 nucleotide sequence: TGTGCCATCAGGGGACAGGGGAACACTGAAGCTTTCTTT. Translating gives CAIRGQGNTEAFF.